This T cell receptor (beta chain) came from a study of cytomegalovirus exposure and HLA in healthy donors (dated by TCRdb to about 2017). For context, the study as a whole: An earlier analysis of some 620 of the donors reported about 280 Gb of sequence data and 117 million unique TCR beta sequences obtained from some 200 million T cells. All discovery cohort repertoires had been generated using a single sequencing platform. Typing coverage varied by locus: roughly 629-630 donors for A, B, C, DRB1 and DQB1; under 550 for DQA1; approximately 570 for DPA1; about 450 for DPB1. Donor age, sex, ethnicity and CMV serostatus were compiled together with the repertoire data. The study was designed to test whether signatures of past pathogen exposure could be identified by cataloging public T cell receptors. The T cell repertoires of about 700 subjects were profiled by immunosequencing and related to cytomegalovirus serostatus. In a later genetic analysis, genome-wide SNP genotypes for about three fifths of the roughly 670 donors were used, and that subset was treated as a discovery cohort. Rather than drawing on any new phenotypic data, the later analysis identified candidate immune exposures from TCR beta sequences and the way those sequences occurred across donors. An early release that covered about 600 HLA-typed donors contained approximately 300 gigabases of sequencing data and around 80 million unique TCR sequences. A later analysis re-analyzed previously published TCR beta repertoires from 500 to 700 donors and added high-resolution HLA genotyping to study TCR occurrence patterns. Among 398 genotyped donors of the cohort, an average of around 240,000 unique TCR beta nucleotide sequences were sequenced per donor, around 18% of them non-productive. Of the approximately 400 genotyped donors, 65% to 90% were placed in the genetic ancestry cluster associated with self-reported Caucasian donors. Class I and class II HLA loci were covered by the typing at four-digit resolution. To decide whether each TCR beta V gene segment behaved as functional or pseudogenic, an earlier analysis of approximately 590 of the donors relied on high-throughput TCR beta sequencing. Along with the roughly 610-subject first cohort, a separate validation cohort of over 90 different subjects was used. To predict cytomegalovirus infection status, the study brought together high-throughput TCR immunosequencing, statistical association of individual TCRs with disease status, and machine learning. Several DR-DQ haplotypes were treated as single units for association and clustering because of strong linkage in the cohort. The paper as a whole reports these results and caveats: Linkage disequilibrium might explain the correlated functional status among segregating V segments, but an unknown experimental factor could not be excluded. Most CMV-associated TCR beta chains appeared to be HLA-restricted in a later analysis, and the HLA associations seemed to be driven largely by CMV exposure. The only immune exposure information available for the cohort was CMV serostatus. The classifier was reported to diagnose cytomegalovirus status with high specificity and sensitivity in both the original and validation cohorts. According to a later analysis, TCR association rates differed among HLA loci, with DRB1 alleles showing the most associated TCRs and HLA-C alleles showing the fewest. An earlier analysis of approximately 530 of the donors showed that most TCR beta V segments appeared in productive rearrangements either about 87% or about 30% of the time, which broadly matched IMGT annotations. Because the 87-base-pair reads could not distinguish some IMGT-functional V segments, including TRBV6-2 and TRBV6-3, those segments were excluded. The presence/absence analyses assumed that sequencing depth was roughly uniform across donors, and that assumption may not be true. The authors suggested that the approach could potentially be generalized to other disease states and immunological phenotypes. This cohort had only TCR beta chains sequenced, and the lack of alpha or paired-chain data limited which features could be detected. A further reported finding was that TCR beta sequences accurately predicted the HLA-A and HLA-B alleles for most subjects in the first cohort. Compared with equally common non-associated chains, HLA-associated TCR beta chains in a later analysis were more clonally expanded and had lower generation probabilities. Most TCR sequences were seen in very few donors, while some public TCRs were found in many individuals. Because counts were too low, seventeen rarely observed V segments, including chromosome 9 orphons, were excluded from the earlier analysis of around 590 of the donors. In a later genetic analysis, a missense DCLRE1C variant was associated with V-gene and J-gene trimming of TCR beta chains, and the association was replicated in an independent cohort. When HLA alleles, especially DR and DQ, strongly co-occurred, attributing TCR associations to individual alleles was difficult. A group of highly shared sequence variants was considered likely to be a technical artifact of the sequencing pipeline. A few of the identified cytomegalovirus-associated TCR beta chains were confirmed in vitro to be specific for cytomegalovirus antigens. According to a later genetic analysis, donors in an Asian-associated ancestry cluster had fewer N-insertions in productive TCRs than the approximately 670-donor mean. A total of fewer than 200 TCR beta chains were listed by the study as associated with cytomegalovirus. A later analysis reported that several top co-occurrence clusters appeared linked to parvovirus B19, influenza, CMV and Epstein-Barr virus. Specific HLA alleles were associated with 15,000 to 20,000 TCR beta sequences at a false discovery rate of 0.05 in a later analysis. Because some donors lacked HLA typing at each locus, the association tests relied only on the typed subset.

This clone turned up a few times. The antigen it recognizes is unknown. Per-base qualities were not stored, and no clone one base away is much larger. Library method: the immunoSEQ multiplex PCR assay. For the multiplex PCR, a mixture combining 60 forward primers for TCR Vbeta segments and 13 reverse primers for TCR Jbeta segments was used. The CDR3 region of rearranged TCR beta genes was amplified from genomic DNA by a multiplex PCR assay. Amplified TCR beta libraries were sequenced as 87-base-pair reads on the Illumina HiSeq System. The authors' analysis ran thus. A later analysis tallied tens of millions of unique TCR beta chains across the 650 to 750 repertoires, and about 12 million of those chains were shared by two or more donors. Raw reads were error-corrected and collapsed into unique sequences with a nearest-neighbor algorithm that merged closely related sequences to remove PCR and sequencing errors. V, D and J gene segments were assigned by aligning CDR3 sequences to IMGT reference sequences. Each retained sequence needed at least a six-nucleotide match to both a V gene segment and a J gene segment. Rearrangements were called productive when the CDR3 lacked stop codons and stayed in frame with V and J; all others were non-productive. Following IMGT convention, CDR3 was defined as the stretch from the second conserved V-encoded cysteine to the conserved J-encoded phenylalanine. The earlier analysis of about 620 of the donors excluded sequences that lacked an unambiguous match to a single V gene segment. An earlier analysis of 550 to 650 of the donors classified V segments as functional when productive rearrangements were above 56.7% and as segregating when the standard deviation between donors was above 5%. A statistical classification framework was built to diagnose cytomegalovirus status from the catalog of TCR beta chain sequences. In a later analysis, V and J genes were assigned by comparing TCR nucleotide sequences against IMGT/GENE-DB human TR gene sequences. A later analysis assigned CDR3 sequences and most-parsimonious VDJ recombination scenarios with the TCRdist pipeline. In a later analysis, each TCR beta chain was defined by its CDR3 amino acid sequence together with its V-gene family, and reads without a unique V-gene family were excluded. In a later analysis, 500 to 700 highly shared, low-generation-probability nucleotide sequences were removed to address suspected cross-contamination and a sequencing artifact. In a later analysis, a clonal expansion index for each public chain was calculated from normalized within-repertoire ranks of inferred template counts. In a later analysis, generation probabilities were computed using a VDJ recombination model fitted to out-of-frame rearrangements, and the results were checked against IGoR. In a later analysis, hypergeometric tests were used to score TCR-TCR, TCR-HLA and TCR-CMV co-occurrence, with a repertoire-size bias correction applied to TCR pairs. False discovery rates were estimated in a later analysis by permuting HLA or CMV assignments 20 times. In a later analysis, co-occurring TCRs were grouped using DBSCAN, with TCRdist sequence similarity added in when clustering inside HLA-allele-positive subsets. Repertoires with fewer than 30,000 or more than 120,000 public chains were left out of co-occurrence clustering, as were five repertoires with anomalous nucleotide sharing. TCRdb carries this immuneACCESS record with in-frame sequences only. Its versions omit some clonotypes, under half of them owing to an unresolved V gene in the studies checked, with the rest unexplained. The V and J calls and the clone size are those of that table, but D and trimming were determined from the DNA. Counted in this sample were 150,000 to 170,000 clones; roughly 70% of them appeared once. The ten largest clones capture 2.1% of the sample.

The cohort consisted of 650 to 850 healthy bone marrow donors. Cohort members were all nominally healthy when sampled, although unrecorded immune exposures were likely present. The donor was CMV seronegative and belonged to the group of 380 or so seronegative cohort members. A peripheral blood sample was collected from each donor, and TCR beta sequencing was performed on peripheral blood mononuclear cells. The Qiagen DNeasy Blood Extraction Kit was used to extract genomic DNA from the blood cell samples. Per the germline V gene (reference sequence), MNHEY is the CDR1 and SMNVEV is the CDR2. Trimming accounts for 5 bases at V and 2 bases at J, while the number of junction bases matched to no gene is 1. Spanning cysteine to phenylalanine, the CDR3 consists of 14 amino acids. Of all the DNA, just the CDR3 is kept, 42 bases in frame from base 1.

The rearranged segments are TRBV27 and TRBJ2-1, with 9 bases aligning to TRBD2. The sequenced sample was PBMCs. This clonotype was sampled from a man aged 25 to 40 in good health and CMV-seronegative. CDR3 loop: CASSERGAYNEQFF. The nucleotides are TGTGCCAGCAGTGAGCGGGGGGCCTACAATGAGCAGTTCTTC.